This entry features one T cell receptor beta chain sequence. As processed by the authors: Reference gene primer amplification gave estimated nucleated cell counts. Using immunoSEQ multiplex PCR, the repertoire was profiled, and TCRdb retains in-frame clones only, with some absent. The DNA was the basis for D and trimming; V, J and clone size are from that table. The sample records about 250,000 clones, about four fifths being singletons. The germline gives CDR1 SGHDT, CDR2 YYEEEE. V lost 4 bases to trimming and J lost 9 bases; unmatched junction nucleotides: 19. The CDR3 length is 17 residues. The data belong to a study of blood T cell repertoires in COVID-19. Study overall: Italy, Spain and the United States were the sources of the convalescent and acute COVID-19 samples. Sample material is recorded as cDNA or gDNA derived from T cells, B-cell-depleted T cells, or PBMCs.

Participants spanned ages about 18 to 100 years and resided in roughly 22 US areas. V and J are TRBV5-6 and TRBJ1-1, with 9 bases matching TRBD1. This clonotype was obtained from a woman aged 35 to 49 who had been exposed to COVID-19. What was sequenced was PBMCs or T cells enriched from blood (not recorded which). The CDR3 is CASSADRTTGGRAKAFF. CDR3 nucleotide sequence: TGTGCCAGCAGCGCGGACAGGACTACAGGGGGCAGGGCGAAAGCTTTCTTT.